This T cell receptor (beta chain) was documented in a study of T cell responses to AZD1222 COVID-19 vaccine (dated by TCRdb to the early 2020s). Looking at the study overall: Because spike-specific TCR depth and breadth did not differ between the two schedules, AZD1222 recipients who got a second dose at roughly 4 weeks were pooled with those who got a second dose at roughly 12 weeks. A total of about 240 trial participants underwent TCR sequencing, of whom 200 to 220 received two doses of AZD1222 and roughly 25 received two doses of the MenACWY control vaccine. Trial participants were enrolled into age subgroups of 18-55, 56-69 and 70-plus years, which contained 148, 28 and 57 TCR-sequenced participants, respectively.

The CDR3 regions of human TCRbeta chains were analyzed by immunosequencing. In the source study's methods: Repertoire TCRs were matched against a reference library of SARS-CoV-2-specific TCRs generated with the MIRA antigen-specificity platform. Breadth meant the fraction of unique TCRs that were SARS-CoV-2-associated, whereas depth meant the fraction of total T cells that were SARS-CoV-2-associated. Using the MIRA data, each spike-specific TCR was assigned both to the spike region to which the TCR was reactive and to a CD4 or CD8 class. Log10-transformed breadth and depth values were compared by one-way ANOVA with Sidak's multiple comparisons tests. The immuneACCESS repertoire file appears here via TCRdb, limited to in-frame rearrangements. These files lack a portion of the clones; in checked studies, under half of the deficit traces to unresolved V genes, and the cause of the others is not known. That table supplies the V and J calls and clone size; D and trimming were determined from the DNA. The sample yields some 160,000 clones; 85% to 95% were counted once. The ten largest clones add up to around 4.4% of the sample.

The time point tag for this specimen amounts to: baseline before first vaccination. The vaccinee samples were drawn from two UK trials, COV001 and COV002, one of which was a single-blind randomized controlled phase 2/3 trial testing AZD1222 (ChAdOx1 nCoV-19) in healthy adults. For TCRbeta chain sequencing, PBMC samples from trial participants were taken at day 0 and at day 28 after the second dose. To note about this clone: What antigen it recognizes has not been identified. Base-call qualities are not available, and no considerably larger clone is one nucleotide away.

The CDR3 measures 13 amino acids from cysteine to phenylalanine. Just the 39-base CDR3 DNA is kept, in frame starting at base 1. Sequences SGHRS (CDR1) and YFSETQ (CDR2) are obtained from the germline V gene. The junction carries 16 bases between V and J, which are trimmed by 5 bases and 7 bases respectively. Broad study findings and their caveats: Most participants were white British and females outnumbered males, and the authors suggested that clonal diversity may have been underestimated. A significant rise in spike-specific TCR breadth and depth was observed after two AZD1222 doses relative to day 0 and relative to MenACWY recipients. Conclusions about previously exposed vaccinees are limited because only six or seven AZD1222 recipients were SARS-CoV-2 seropositive at baseline. The 56-69-year group was small, and its depth increase did not reach significance, likely because of low power. The vaccine-associated CD4 TCRs covered the entire spike protein, and the dominant responses fell in regions 160-218 and 743-854. Nearly half of unique spike-specific TCRs reportedly recognized epitopes outside regions mutated in the B.1.351 and B.1.1.7 variants. Because no day 14 peak-response samples were available, the repertoires could be characterized only after the peak T cell response.

The specimen comprised peripheral blood, sampled on day 0 of AZD1222 vaccination. The receptor was derived from an adult in good health. This chain joins TRBV5-1 to TRBJ2-7; 5 matching bases give a weak D call of TRBD2. For the CDR3, the sequence is CASRPNTSGEQYF. Here is the DNA: TGCGCCAGCAGACCAAACACTAGTGGTGAGCAGTACTTC.